This T cell receptor (beta chain) was recorded in a study of blood T cells in healthy people across ages (dated by TCRdb to about 2015). A note on the overall study: In model experiments, template switching captured roughly one uniquely barcoded TCR beta cDNA molecule for every two T cells. The study measured age-related changes in TCR beta repertoire diversity using deep sequencing normalized with unique cDNA molecular identifiers. Four age groups were formed from the donors: young (average about 15 years), middle-aged (around 40), aged (62) and long-lived (about 80). To avoid experimental bias, donors of different ages were randomly spread across the sequencing lanes. Using the same blood draw, the study looked at two additional independent replicas of 1 million unique cDNA reads for two donors, one aged 18 to 30 and the other aged 80 or older. General conclusions and limits of the study: Since profiling was done on bulk unsorted PBMCs, naive and antigen-experienced compartments could not be conclusively compared. The percentage of naive T cells measured by flow cytometry correlated strongly with observed TCR beta diversity. The CMV infection status of donors was not known, potentially confounding age-related changes in expanded clonotypes. Total diversity estimates from one million sequenced T cells were considered lower bounds and underestimates. The long-lived group showed more naive CD4+ T cells, fewer expanded clones and increased TCR diversity than the aged group, suggesting age selection. As age increased, observed TCR beta diversity per million T cells dropped in a roughly linear way, and a significant reduction was already evident by age 40.

Donors were 40 or so systemically healthy Caucasian individuals from Russia aged roughly 6 to 90 years. About 9.1 milliliters of peripheral blood were collected from each donor into EDTA-treated Vacutainer tubes. Ficoll-Paque density-gradient centrifugation was used to isolate PBMCs, with at least 6.5 million obtained per sample. Total RNA, at least 6 micrograms per sample, was extracted from PBMCs with Trizol reagent. For every donor, an aliquot of PBMCs went through flow cytometry to measure the percentages of naive CD45RAhigh/CD27high T cells. A remark on this clonotype: Its antigen is still unknown. Nothing much larger sits one base from this clone, and base qualities are not available.

V and J lose 2 bases and 6 bases, and a span of 15 bases separates them. The CDR3 contains 15 residues, cysteine and phenylalanine counted. Only CDR3 DNA is held: 45 bases, read in frame from base 1. CDR1 and CDR2 (SGHRS, YFSETQ) derive from the germline V gene. Library preparation employed 5' RACE. Sequenced using an Illumina HiSeq 2500. The second PCR ran for roughly 7 to 11 cycles and used a J-beta primer mix along with a sample-barcoded 5' primer. A unique molecular identifier was introduced onto each TCR beta cDNA molecule by a template-switch 5' adaptor carrying 12 random nucleotides. Each sample yielded at least 2.5 million CDR3-containing paired-end reads. First-strand cDNA synthesis was performed from all RNA using the Mint cDNA synthesis kit, with priming by a TRBC-specific oligonucleotide. All cDNA was treated with uracil-DNA glycosylase and then went through a first 18-cycle PCR with the universal primers M1SS and BC2_uni_R. Under the source paper's analysis protocol: For normalization, 1 million high-quality reads were randomly selected from each sample, with every read carrying a distinct molecular identifier. Reads sharing molecular identifiers were discarded rather than binned into consensus sequences. CDR3 identification, clonotype clustering and error correction used MiTCR with a Q25 quality threshold and the strictest error-elimination algorithm. Lower-bound total TCR beta diversity was estimated with a nonparametric unseen species model using Euler transformation. TCRdb trimmed the raw reads at Q25, called clones with MiXCR and kept productive beta chains. One record per CDR3 amino acid sequence lists the most common genes and DNA. TCRdb's processing, not the study's, gives the V and J calls here. The sample data list around 1,600,000 distinct CDR3 sequences, and approximately 43% of these were observed just once. The top ten hold about 4.1% of the sample.

The specimen was blood. This TCR derives from a woman between 18 and 30 years old in good health. The chain couples TRBV5-1 to TRBJ2-1; TRBD2 is possibly the D segment (5 matching bases). The CDR3 reads CASSFGTREGNEQFF. The nucleotide sequence reads TGCGCCAGCAGCTTTGGTACTAGGGAAGGCAATGAGCAGTTCTTC.